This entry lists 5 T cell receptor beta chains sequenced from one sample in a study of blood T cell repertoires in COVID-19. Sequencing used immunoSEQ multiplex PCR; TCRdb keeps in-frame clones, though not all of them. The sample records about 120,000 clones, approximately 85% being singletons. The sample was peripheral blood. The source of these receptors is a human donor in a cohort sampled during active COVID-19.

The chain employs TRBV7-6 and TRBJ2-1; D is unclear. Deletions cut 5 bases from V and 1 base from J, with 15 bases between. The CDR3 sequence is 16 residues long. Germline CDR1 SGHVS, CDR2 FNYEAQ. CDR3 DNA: TGTGCCAGCAGCACTCGACCCACGGAGTCCTACAATGAGCAGTTCTTC. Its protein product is CASSTRPTESYNEQFF.

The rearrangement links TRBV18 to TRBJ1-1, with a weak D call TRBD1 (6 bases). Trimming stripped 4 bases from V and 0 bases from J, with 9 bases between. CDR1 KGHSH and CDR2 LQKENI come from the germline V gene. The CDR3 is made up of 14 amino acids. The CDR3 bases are TGTGCCAGCTCACTAAGGACAGTGAACACTGAAGCTTTCTTT. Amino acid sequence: CASSLRTVNTEAFF. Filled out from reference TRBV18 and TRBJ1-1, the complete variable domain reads NAGVMQNPRHLVRRRGQEARLRCSPMKGHSHVYWYRQLPEEGLKFMVYLQKENIIDESGMPKERFSAEFPKEGPSILRIQQVVRGDSAAYFCASSLRTVNTEAFFGQGTRLTVV.

As DNA, the CDR3 is TGTGCCAGCAGCTTACGCGGGGCTCGCACAGATACGCAGTATTTT. It translates to CASSLRGARTDTQYF. V gene TRBV7-6 combines with J gene TRBJ2-3; tentative D call: TRBD2 (6 bases). Germline CDR1 reads SGHVS; CDR2 reads FNYEAQ. V dropped 2 bases and J dropped 1 base, with 10 bases sitting between them. The length of the CDR3 is 15 residues.

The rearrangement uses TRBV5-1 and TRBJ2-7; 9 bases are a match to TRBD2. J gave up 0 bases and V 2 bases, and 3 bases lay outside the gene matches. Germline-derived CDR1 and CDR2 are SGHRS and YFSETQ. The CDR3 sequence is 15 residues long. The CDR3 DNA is TGCGCCAGCAGCTTTAGCGGGGGAAGCTCCTACGAGCAGTACTTC. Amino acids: CASSFSGGSSYEQYF.

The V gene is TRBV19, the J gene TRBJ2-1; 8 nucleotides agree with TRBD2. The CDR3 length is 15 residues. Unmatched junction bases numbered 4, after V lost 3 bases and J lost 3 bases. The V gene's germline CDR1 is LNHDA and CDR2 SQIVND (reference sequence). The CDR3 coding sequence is TGTGCCAGTAGTATTATGCGGGGGGTCTACAATGAGCAGTTCTTC. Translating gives CASSIMRGVYNEQFF.